The 17 T cell receptor beta chains given below trace back to one sample, sequenced in a study of T cell responses to AZD1222 COVID-19 vaccine. Sequencing used immunoSEQ multiplex PCR; TCRdb keeps in-frame clones, though not all of them. Among about 150,000 clones listed, roughly nine tenths were seen once. This material consisted of peripheral blood, taken after recovery from COVID-19. The receptor set was obtained from an adult who had recovered from COVID-19.

CDR3 sequence: CASSPSENQPQHF. CDR3 coding DNA: TGTGCCAGCTCACCATCAGAAAATCAGCCCCAGCATTTT. J is TRBJ1-5 and V is TRBV18; D ambiguous. This CDR3 region has 13 residues. CDR1 is KGHSH and CDR2 is LQKENI in the germline V gene. V dropped 2 bases and J dropped 4 bases, with 6 bases sitting between them.

The chain has TRBV27 and TRBJ1-1, with D unclear. The CDR3 runs to 16 residues. The germline gives CDR1 MNHEY, CDR2 SMNVEV (reference sequence). V gave up 4 bases and J gave up 2 bases, with 17 bases separating them. As DNA, the CDR3 is TGTGCCAGCAGTTCGAATTTTAGGAGGGATAACACTGAAGCTTTCTTT. As protein: CASSSNFRRDNTEAFF.

J is TRBJ2-2 and V is TRBV5-3; the D is unclear. TRBV5-3 is an ORF for which the function is uncertain. There are 14 residues in the CDR3. Between the trimmed V and J ends, which lost 6 bases and 2 bases, there was a span of 11 bases. The CDR3 DNA is TGTGCCAGAAACTCCGAAGTAAACACCGGGGAGCTGTTTTTT. Protein sequence: CARNSEVNTGELFF.

This sequence joins TRBV9 and TRBJ1-6, with unresolved D. Germline V gene data show CDR1 as SGDLS and CDR2 as YYNGEE. The V end lost 8 bases, the J end lost 5 bases, and 17 bases lay between the germline ends. There are 15 residues in the CDR3. This CDR3 reads CASPSLGSHNSPLHF. CDR3 nucleotides: TGTGCCAGTCCTTCTCTTGGCAGTCATAATTCACCCCTCCACTTT.

On this clone itself: Sequence at one end of the junction differs from germline and may be a read error. V is TRBV10-3 and J is TRBJ2-3; no definite D call. The CDR3 contains 11 residues. The germline V gene encodes CDR1 ENHRY and CDR2 SYGVKD. The CDR3 DNA reads TGTGCCACCAGTACCAGAGATACGCAGTATTTT. It yields the protein CATSTRDTQYF.

This chain links TRBV7-2 with TRBJ2-1; TRBD1 matches at 7 bases. Trimming cost V 5 bases and J 4 bases; bases outside gene matches: 8. The CDR3 spans 15 residues. Germline CDR1 SGHTA, CDR2 FQGNSA. The CDR3: CASSLVTGQYNEQFF. CDR3 in DNA: TGTGCCAGCAGCCTTGTTACGGGACAGTACAATGAGCAGTTCTTC.

The chain combines TRBV27 with TRBJ1-5; the match to TRBD1 covers 8 bases. Trimming removed 3 bases from V and 2 bases from J; junction bases left unmatched: 12. The CDR3 has 18 amino acids. In germline, CDR1 is MNHEY, CDR2 SMNVEV (reference sequence). CDR3 in amino acids: CASSFSGGPGLGNQPQHF. The CDR3 bases are TGTGCCAGCAGTTTTTCAGGGGGCCCGGGTTTGGGCAATCAGCCCCAGCATTTT.

The V and J genes are TRBV12-3 or TRBV12-4 and TRBJ2-7; TRBD1 might be the D (5 bases). The CDR3 is made up of 13 amino acids. V dropped 2 bases and J dropped 6 bases, with 11 bases sitting between them. Written as DNA, the CDR3 is TGTGCCAGCAGTTTAAGGCCAGGGCGCGAGCAGTACTTC. Amino acid sequence: CASSLRPGREQYF.

The rearrangement links TRBV5-1 to TRBJ2-5, with D possibly TRBD1 on 6 matching bases. The germline V gene has CDR1 SGHRS and CDR2 YFSETQ. Trimming removed 2 bases at V and 5 bases at J, with 16 bases between. The CDR3 is 15 residues long. CDR3 amino acids: CASSLGTGTHETQYF. The CDR3 region has the DNA TGCGCCAGCAGCTTAGGCACAGGGACCCATGAGACCCAGTACTTC.

This chain joins TRBV19 and TRBJ2-1, with 8 bases lining up with TRBD2. CDR1 and CDR2 (germline): LNHDA, SQIVND (reference sequence). The length of the CDR3 is 15 residues. V gave up 4 bases and J gave up 3 bases; unmatched junction bases: 5. The CDR3 loop is CASSTGTRIYNEQFF. CDR3 coding DNA: TGTGCCAGTAGTACCGGGACTAGAATCTACAATGAGCAGTTCTTC.

CDR3 protein: CASSFGGQGNYGYTF. The CDR3 DNA reads TGTGCCAGCAGCTTCGGAGGCCAGGGCAACTATGGCTACACCTTC. The rearrangement joins TRBV5-6 to TRBJ1-2; possibly TRBD1 for D (5 bases). CDR3 length equals 15 residues. V was shortened by 2 bases and J by 2 bases, with 13 bases between the two germline ends. In germline, CDR1 is SGHDT, CDR2 YYEEEE.

The J gene is TRBJ2-7, the V gene TRBV7-2; D remains ambiguous. This CDR3 region has 13 residues. Germline V gene sequence: CDR1 SGHTA, CDR2 FQGNSA. Trimming left V 1 base short and J 6 bases short, with 10 bases between. This CDR3 reads CASSLGYGGEQYF. The CDR3 nucleotides are TGTGCCAGCAGCTTAGGATACGGCGGCGAGCAGTACTTC.

The chain links TRBV28 to TRBJ2-6; D not certain. The V gene's germline CDR1 is MDHEN and CDR2 SYDVKM. Trimming took off 6 bases at V and 0 bases at J, with 12 bases between the two ends. The CDR3 consists of 16 residues. The CDR3 region is CASRYQSPSGANVLTF. The CDR3 DNA sequence: TGTGCCAGCAGGTACCAGTCTCCCTCTGGGGCCAACGTCCTGACTTTC.

CDR3 coding DNA: TGTGCCAGCAGCTTAGGGGCCAGTCATTCACCCCTCCACTTT. This translates into CASSLGASHSPLHF. The chain couples TRBV11-2 to TRBJ1-6; D not certain. Per the germline V gene, CDR1 is SGHAT and CDR2 is FQNNGV. Trimming pared 1 base from V and 8 bases from J, leaving 9 bases between. This CDR3 spans 14 amino acids.

J is TRBJ2-7 and V is TRBV6-6; D gene ambiguous. Trimming stripped 6 bases from V and 7 bases from J, with 19 bases between. The CDR3 totals 14 residues. Germline V gene lookup returns CDR1 MNHNY and CDR2 SVGAGI (reference sequence). DNA for the CDR3: TGTGCCAGCAGGGCCGACCTGACCTTGGGAGAGCAGTACTTC. Protein: CASRADLTLGEQYF.

In this sample, this clone turned up once. The chain links TRBV6-6 to TRBJ2-7; 10 nucleotides align to TRBD2. The CDR3 spans 16 residues. Germline V gene sequence: CDR1 MNHNY, CDR2 SVGAGI (reference sequence). Trimming removed 6 bases from V and 0 bases from J; junction bases left unmatched: 8. The CDR3 DNA follows: TGTGCCAGCAGGTTATATAGCGGGGGGACCTCCTACGAGCAGTACTTC. Its protein is CASRLYSGGTSYEQYF.

The chain uses TRBV9 and TRBJ1-2, with TRBD1 identical over 8 bases. There are 14 residues in the CDR3. Germline loops: CDR1 SGDLS, CDR2 YYNGEE. The V gene end was trimmed by 3 bases and the J gene end by 1 base; junction bases not matched to a gene: 2. CDR3 residues: CASSAGQGNYGYTF. The CDR3 DNA reads TGTGCCAGCAGCGCTGGACAGGGTAACTATGGCTACACCTTC.